What follows are 21 T cell receptor beta chains derived from one specimen sequenced in a study of cytomegalovirus exposure and HLA in healthy donors. PCR primers comprised 60 Vbeta and 13 Jbeta primers. The assay was immunoSEQ multiplex PCR, and TCRdb's table has in-frame clones only and misses some. The table records some 150,000 clones, over 75% of them present only once. The sample consisted of PBMCs. Every receptor here comes from a man in his forties in good health and CMV-seropositive.

The sample holds a few counts of this clone. Germline and junction disagree at one end, which may indicate a read error. The chain couples TRBV6-5 to TRBJ2-6; tentatively, D is TRBD1 (5 bases). The CDR3 has 15 residues. Germline values: CDR1 MNHEY, CDR2 SVGAGI. The CDR3 reads CASSLDFSGANGLTF. For the CDR3, the DNA is TGTGCCAGCAGTCTTGACTTCTCTGGGGCCAACGGCCTGACTTTC.

The chain employs TRBV19 and TRBJ1-5; D might be TRBD1 (5 bases). Trimming shortened V by 3 bases and J by 0 bases, and 9 bases separated the two germline ends. The CDR3 covers 15 residues. Germline CDR1 and CDR2: LNHDA and SQIVND (reference sequence). As DNA, the CDR3 is TGTGCCAGTAGTATCCAGGGCCATAGCAATCAGCCCCAGCATTTT. Amino acids: CASSIQGHSNQPQHF.

The chain links TRBV18 to TRBJ2-7, with no clear D. Looked up from germline, CDR1 is KGHSH and CDR2 is LQKENI. The CDR3 is 14 amino acids. The V end lost 6 bases, the J end lost 0 bases, and 12 bases lay between the germline ends. CDR3 sequence: CASSISHSSYEQYF. CDR3 sequence (DNA): TGTGCCAGCTCGATCTCCCACTCCTCCTACGAGCAGTACTTC.

V and J are TRBV5-5 and TRBJ1-3; 7 nucleotides agree with TRBD1. The V gene's germline CDR1 is SGHKS and CDR2 YYEKEE (reference sequence). The CDR3 consists of 15 residues. J lost 2 bases, V lost 4 bases, and 6 bases had no gene match. The CDR3 loop reads CASSDDQGAGNTIYF. The CDR3 region has the DNA TGTGCCAGCAGCGACGATCAGGGGGCTGGAAACACCATATATTTT.

V is TRBV19 and J is TRBJ2-5; D might be TRBD1 (5 bases). Deletions cut 1 base from V and 2 bases from J, with 8 bases between. The germline CDR1 and CDR2 sequences are LNHDA and SQIVND (reference sequence). The CDR3 is made up of 14 amino acids. The CDR3 DNA sequence: TGTGCCAGTAGTATAGGACAGCGTCAAGAGACCCAGTACTTC. Translation: CASSIGQRQETQYF. Using reference TRBV19 and TRBJ2-5 for the parts outside the CDR3, the full variable domain is DGGITQSPKYLFRKEGQNVTLSCEQNLNHDAMYWYRQDPGQGLRLIYYSQIVNDFQKGDIAEGYSVSREKKESFPLTVTSAQKNPTAFYLCASSIGQRQETQYFGPGTRLLVL.

A remark on this clone: The junction shows a germline mismatch at one end, possibly a read error. V gene TRBV9 combines with J gene TRBJ2-7, with D perhaps TRBD1 (5 bases). Germline V gene data show CDR1 as SGDLS and CDR2 as YYNGEE. This CDR3 contains 11 residues. The CDR3: CASSIRTRRHF. CDR3 bases: TGTGCCAGCAGCATAAGGACACGCCGTCACTTC.

The J gene is TRBJ1-5, the V gene TRBV19; TRBD1 matches 9 bases. This CDR3 has 15 amino acids. J lost 2 bases, V lost 4 bases, and 3 bases had no gene match. The germline V gene encodes CDR1 LNHDA and CDR2 SQIVND (reference sequence). The chain's CDR3 is CASSTTGGGNQPQHF. As DNA, the CDR3 is TGTGCCAGTAGTACCACAGGGGGCGGCAATCAGCCCCAGCATTTT.

The chain has TRBV15 and TRBJ1-2; no definite D call. CDR1 is LNHNV and CDR2 is YYDKDF in the germline V gene (reference sequence). The CDR3 extends over 12 amino acids. Trimming cost V 0 bases and J 7 bases, with 6 bases left between them. CDR3 in amino acids: CATSRDRSGYTF. The DNA for the CDR3 is TGTGCCACCAGCAGAGATAGGAGTGGCTACACCTTC.

This chain links TRBV19 with TRBJ2-1, with 9 bases that match TRBD2. The V gene end was trimmed by 4 bases and the J gene end by 7 bases; junction bases not matched to a gene: 11. The V gene's germline CDR1 is LNHDA and CDR2 SQIVND (reference sequence). This CDR3 is built from 16 residues. Here the CDR3 reads CASSTALAGLMNEQFF. CDR3 in DNA: TGTGCCAGTAGTACTGCCCTAGCGGGACTAATGAATGAGCAGTTCTTC.

The chain couples TRBV5-1 to TRBJ2-5, with D possibly being TRBD2 (6 bases). CDR1 and CDR2 from the germline V gene are SGHRS and YFSETQ. This CDR3 spans 13 amino acids. V gave up 7 bases and J gave up 5 bases, with 15 bases separating them. CDR3 loop: CASEVGGTETQYF. The CDR3 DNA follows: TGCGCCAGCGAGGTGGGGGGAACGGAGACCCAGTACTTC.

The chain is built from TRBV6-5 and TRBJ1-1, with a tentative D call TRBD1 (6 bases). The CDR3 sequence is 15 residues long. Germline V gene data show CDR1 as MNHEY and CDR2 as SVGAGI. V lost 6 bases and J lost 5, with 19 bases in between. In DNA form, the CDR3 reads TGTGCCAGCAGCGCGTTCGCAAGGGGGGGAACTGAAGCTTTCTTT. Protein sequence: CASSAFARGGTEAFF.

This clone was counted between two and nine times. The CDR3 reads CASSLPTSGRARYEQYF. The CDR3 DNA follows: TGTGCCAGCAGCCTTCCCACTAGCGGGAGGGCCCGGTACGAGCAGTACTTC. The rearrangement links TRBV4-2 to TRBJ2-7; 13 nucleotides align to TRBD2. Germline assignment: CDR1 LGHNA and CDR2 YNFKEQ. This CDR3 comprises 17 residues. With 4 bases clipped from V and 4 bases from J, the junction kept 10 bases outside the gene matches.

A remark on this clone: An end of the junction differs from the germline gene, which may be a read error. V is TRBV7-7 and J is TRBJ2-3; no definite D call. Germline CDR1 reads SSHAT; CDR2 reads FNYEAQ (reference sequence). The CDR3 spans 13 residues. The DNA of the CDR3 is TGTGCTAGCAGCCAGTCCAGTTCCGATACGCAGTATTTT. It is translated as CASSQSSSDTQYF.

V usage is TRBV19 and J usage is TRBJ1-3; maybe TRBD1 (5 bases). CDR3 length: 16 amino acids. The germline V and J ends were trimmed by 3 bases and 0 bases, with 12 bases remaining between them. The V gene's germline CDR1 is LNHDA and CDR2 SQIVND (reference sequence). The CDR3 sequence: CASSIGTLFSGNTIYF. As DNA, the CDR3 is TGTGCCAGTAGTATCGGGACTCTCTTCTCTGGAAACACCATATATTTT. The full variable domain, with the rest looked up from reference TRBV19 and TRBJ1-3, is DGGITQSPKYLFRKEGQNVTLSCEQNLNHDAMYWYRQDPGQGLRLIYYSQIVNDFQKGDIAEGYSVSREKKESFPLTVTSAQKNPTAFYLCASSIGTLFSGNTIYFGEGSWLTVV.

This clone was counted a single time. The chain joins TRBV28 to TRBJ1-3; D gene ambiguous. V lost 5 bases to trimming and J lost 2 bases, with 10 bases between them. The CDR3 extends over 14 amino acids. The V gene's germline CDR1 is MDHEN and CDR2 SYDVKM. The CDR3 spells CASSIVTPGNTIYF. CDR3 coding DNA: TGTGCCAGCAGTATCGTAACTCCTGGAAACACCATATATTTT.

V usage is TRBV9 and J usage is TRBJ2-7; 7 nucleotides line up with TRBD2. J was trimmed by 4 bases and V by 0 bases; bases with no gene match: 10. Looked up from germline, CDR1 is SGDLS and CDR2 is YYNGEE. The CDR3 extends over 16 amino acids. This chain's CDR3 is CASSVGFLASGYEQYF. The CDR3 DNA is TGTGCCAGCAGCGTAGGATTTCTGGCTAGCGGTTACGAGCAGTACTTC.

The chain employs TRBV6-1 and TRBJ1-1; no clear D. There are 14 residues in the CDR3. V lost 1 base and J lost 5, with 11 bases in between. Germline lookup yields CDR1 MNHNS and CDR2 SASEGT. CDR3 residues: CASSEVPGETEAFF. The CDR3 nucleotides are TGTGCCAGCAGTGAAGTGCCTGGGGAGACTGAAGCTTTCTTT.

This clone was found a few times. The V and J genes are TRBV7-3 and TRBJ2-1, with D maybe TRBD1 (5 bases). The CDR3 is made up of 16 amino acids. Trimming took off 5 bases at V and 3 bases at J, with 17 bases between the two ends. Germline V gene data show CDR1 as SGHTA and CDR2 as FQGTGA. The CDR3 loop reads CASSPRVPGYYNEQFF. CDR3 nucleotide sequence: TGTGCCAGCAGCCCCCGTGTCCCAGGGTACTACAATGAGCAGTTCTTC.

V gene TRBV12-5 combines with J gene TRBJ2-1; a weak D match, TRBD1 (6 bases). V lost 3 bases, J lost 0 bases, and 12 bases lay in between. The CDR3 totals 16 residues. Germline CDR1 and CDR2: LGHNT and FRNRAP. The CDR3 here is CASGLQGSSSYNEQFF. DNA for the CDR3: TGTGCTAGTGGTTTACAGGGTTCGAGCTCCTACAATGAGCAGTTCTTC.

This clone was recorded once. The rearrangement joins TRBV12-5 to TRBJ2-5, with 7 bases identical to TRBD1. The CDR3 totals 12 residues. Germline CDR1 LGHNT, CDR2 FRNRAP. The V segment lost 1 base and the J segment 11 bases; nucleotides outside the gene matches: 4. CDR3 region: CASGLENRGQYF. The CDR3 DNA follows: TGTGCTAGTGGTTTGGAAAACAGGGGACAGTACTTC.

V and J are TRBV5-4 and TRBJ2-2; maybe TRBD2 (6 bases). The CDR3 is made up of 15 amino acids. Germline V lookup: CDR1 SGHNT, CDR2 YYREEE (reference sequence). The V gene lost 2 bases and the J gene lost 5 bases, with 13 bases spanning the gap. The CDR3 is CASSFGTPTTGELFF. In DNA form, the CDR3 reads TGTGCCAGCAGCTTTGGGACTCCGACTACCGGGGAGCTGTTTTTT. The full variable domain, completed using reference TRBV5-4 and TRBJ2-2, is ETGVTQSPTHLIKTRGQQVTLRCSSQSGHNTVSWYQQALGQGPQFIFQYYREEENGRGNFPPRFSGLQFPNYSSELNVNALELDDSALYLCASSFGTPTTGELFFGEGSRLTVL.